A selection of T cell receptor beta chains follows, all from one sample in a study of OX40 agonist ivuxolimab in advanced cancers. Sequencing was performed with immunoSEQ multiplex PCR; in TCRdb, only in-frame clones are kept and a portion is missing. Found here are roughly 45,000 clones, over 90% of them singletons; the top ten hold 6.7%. The sample in question was CD4+ or CD8+ T cells sorted from blood, obtained in a trial of the OX40 agonist ivuxolimab. All receptors derive from an adult with an advanced solid tumor such as melanoma, head and neck, liver or kidney cancer. CDR3s include the opening cysteine and the closing phenylalanine or tryptophan. D genes are given only for firm matches. The listing skips clone size in some rows; elsewhere it reads once, few, many or a size class.

abundance	v_gene	d_gene	j_gene	CDR3aa	CDR3nt
NA	TRBV6-5	TRBD2	TRBJ2-7	CASSYAGGAYEQYF	TGTGCCAGCAGTTACGCGGGGGGAGCCTACGAGCAGTACTTC
NA	TRBV19	NA	TRBJ2-1	CASSIGGLAVQFF	TGTGCCAGTAGTATAGGGGGGCTAGCGGTGCAGTTCTTC
NA	TRBV6-1	NA	TRBJ1-1	CASERKRIMNTEAFF	TGTGCCAGCGAGAGAAAGAGGATTATGAACACTGAAGCTTTCTTT
NA	TRBV28	TRBD1	TRBJ2-1	CASSFRPGGHNEQFF	TGTGCCAGCAGTTTTAGGCCAGGGGGCCACAATGAGCAGTTCTTC
NA	TRBV2	TRBD2	TRBJ2-2	CASSLGSGGTGELFF	TGTGCCAGCAGTCTAGGTAGCGGGGGTACCGGGGAGCTGTTTTTT
few	TRBV4-2	TRBD1	TRBJ2-2	CASSQEGPGQFTGELFF	TGTGCCAGCAGCCAAGAAGGTCCGGGACAGTTCACCGGGGAGCTGTTTTTT
once	TRBV7-8	TRBD2	TRBJ2-5	CASSLALLAEDLETQYF	TGTGCCAGCAGCTTAGCGCTTCTAGCGGAGGACCTGGAGACCCAGTACTTC
NA	TRBV27	TRBD1	TRBJ1-2	CASSLSGDRGGYTF	TGTGCCAGCAGTTTATCCGGGGACAGGGGTGGCTACACCTTC
NA	TRBV6-5	NA	TRBJ1-1	CASSFRVGTEAFF	TGTGCCAGCAGTTTTAGGGTGGGCACTGAAGCTTTCTTT
NA	TRBV7-9	TRBD2	TRBJ2-3	CASSLNLAGGTQYF	TGTGCCAGCAGCTTAAATCTAGCGGGGGGCACGCAGTATTTT
NA	TRBV19	TRBD2	TRBJ2-5	CASRPGLAGGQETQYF	TGTGCCAGTAGGCCGGGACTAGCGGGGGGTCAAGAGACCCAGTACTTC
NA	TRBV6-5	NA	TRBJ1-1	CASSYGRGKNTEAFF	TGTGCCAGCAGTTACGGCCGGGGCAAGAACACTGAAGCTTTCTTT